This TCR beta chain stems from a study of blood T cell repertoires in COVID-19 (dated by TCRdb to 2020 to 2022). Regarding the study in general: Samples from collaborators originated in the United States, Italy and Spain and spanned both the acute and convalescent phases of COVID-19. The prospective study material was composed of cDNA or gDNA derived from T cells, B-cell-depleted T cells, or PBMCs. Subjects who had been exposed to COVID-19, were actively infected with it, or had recovered from it provided the deeply sampled blood TCRbeta repertoires that made up the dataset. The repertoires were released in a freely available public database meant as a resource for research on the immune response to SARS-CoV-2. Samples came from the ongoing ImmuneRACE study (first 160 participants) plus 1,254 subjects from 6 global collaborators. The sample metadata nearly always contained a de-identified subject ID, COVID-19 status, age in years and sex. Where available, HLA class I and class II types were taken from metadata supplied by the sample provider and were not determined by assay-based typing. What the authors observed across the whole study: The quantity of clinical and demographic metadata differed by source and by participant and was supplied without curation.

Participants in the prospective study were aged about 18 to 90 years, lived in 24 United States geographic areas, and enrolled through a virtual design. Cohort assignment in the prospective study relied on participant-reported clinical history from a screening survey and a study questionnaire. Recovered participants in ImmuneRACE Cohort 3 were defined as having two consecutive negative NP/OP PCR tests, clearance from a healthcare professional, or resolution of symptoms. In the prospective study, mobile phlebotomists collected whole blood, serum and a nasopharyngeal or oropharyngeal swab from each participant. Prospective study participants could optionally give additional blood draws and questionnaires over an approximately 2-month period. Before DNA extraction, blood samples from the prospective study were shipped at room temperature or frozen. The immunoSEQ Assay, a bias-controlled multiplex PCR, was used to amplify TCRbeta CDR3 regions from genomic DNA. The paper's processing steps were these. The number of nucleated cells in each sample was estimated from the amplification of reference gene primers within the assay. To quantify the absolute abundance of each unique TCRbeta CDR3 rearrangement, sequence reads were collapsed and filtered. For each sample, productive Simpson clonality was calculated as the square root of Simpson's diversity index over productive rearrangements. Not all clones reach the TCRdb copy of this immuneACCESS table, which keeps in-frame sequences only. Checked studies attribute under half of the gap to unresolved V genes and leave the rest unexplained. From that table come the V and J calls and clone size; the DNA was used to work out D and trimming. The sample contains some 290,000 clones, about 90% of them found a single time. The ten largest account for roughly 10% of the sample.

For CDR1 and CDR2, the germline V gene lists SGHTA and FQGNSA. Trimming leaves V shorter by 4 bases and J shorter by 6 bases, with the junction holding 16 bases beyond the gene matches. From its cysteine to its phenylalanine, the CDR3 spans 17 amino acids. Of the read, only the CDR3 DNA is kept; its 51 bases are in frame from base 1. Comments on this clone: It lacks a known antigen. No much larger clone exists at a distance of one base, and base qualities are not known.

The source of this sequence is a woman aged 25 to 39 who had recovered from COVID-19. In this chain, TRBV7-2 is recombined with TRBJ1-2, with 8 bases aligning to TRBD1. The specimen sequenced was PBMCs or T cells enriched from blood (not recorded which). At the DNA level, the sequence is TGTGCCAGCAGCTCACCCAGGATTAACTACAGGGGGAATGGCTACACCTTC. Its amino acids are CASSSPRINYRGNGYTF.